These T cell receptor beta chains were read from a single sample in a study of identical twins. Each CDR3 protein gets one entry after TCRdb re-called the 5' RACE reads with MiXCR. The sample lists roughly 290,000 distinct CDR3 sequences; around 9.7% were seen once. The same sample was also studied in work on yellow fever vaccine responses in identical twins.

Sequences were obtained from CD8+ T cells sorted from blood. These receptor sequences come from a woman aged 18-29 years in good health. The conserved cysteine and the conserved F or W are not part of the CDR3 here. Fields, in order: clone size, J gene, V gene, CDR3 protein. Some rows mark clone size as missing; the rest say once, few, many or name a class of expanded clone.

.,TRBJ1-4,TRBV4-3,ASSQDWPSNEKLF
.,TRBJ2-5,TRBV28,ASSLQEPLGTQETQY
.,TRBJ2-7,TRBV20-1,SARKTGTGSYEQY
few,TRBJ2-7,TRBV29-1,SVESDRPYEQY
many,TRBJ1-2,TRBV5-5,ASSLGLGYT
many,TRBJ2-6,TRBV4-1,ASSSIADSGANVLT
many,TRBJ2-2,TRBV5-1,ASSFRGPNTGELF
.,TRBJ2-5,TRBV7-6,ASSLPWTAQETQY
few,TRBJ2-1,TRBV15,ATGKIRQGGYNEQF
many,TRBJ2-1,TRBV24-1,ATSDRDGPSYNEQF
.,TRBJ2-1,TRBV30,AWTLVDSYNEQF
few,TRBJ2-3,TRBV6-1,ASSDLWVRSLTDTQY
.,TRBJ2-7,TRBV30,AWRMGHPYEQY
few,TRBJ2-1,TRBV4-1,ASSQAQGRYNEQF
once,TRBJ2-7,TRBV5-1,ASSGGLAGGAYGQY
few,TRBJ2-4,TRBV27,ASSLYLGGAKNIQY
many,TRBJ2-3,TRBV2,ASSVGGLPSTDTQY
few,TRBJ2-5,TRBV30,AWSSPWGRYQETQY
many,TRBJ2-7,TRBV12-3/TRBV12-4,ASSLARRTSGEQY
.,TRBJ1-4,TRBV11-2,ASSPLLGFSEKLF
few,TRBJ2-3,TRBV9,ASSPNTYTDTQY
many,TRBJ2-7,TRBV12-3/TRBV12-4,ASRPSGASYEQY
.,TRBJ2-1,TRBV4-1,ASSPPPLNEQF
many,TRBJ2-7,TRBV7-9,ASTGGPYEQY
few,TRBJ2-7,TRBV27,ASTDRGGDYEQY
.,TRBJ2-3,TRBV28,ASIEMGADTQY